A single sample is the source of the 18 T cell receptor beta chains below, sequenced in a study of blood T cell repertoires in COVID-19. Profiled with immunoSEQ multiplex PCR; TCRdb holds only in-frame clones, not every one. The data hold around 470,000 clones, with roughly 91% observed a single time. The sample comprised PBMCs or T cells enriched from blood (not recorded which). The source is a young man who had recovered from COVID-19.

This chain uses TRBV2 with TRBJ1-4, with TRBD1 as a possible D gene (5 bases). Germline loops: CDR1 SNHLY, CDR2 FYNNEI. CDR3 length: 14 amino acids. V lost 3 bases and J 12 bases, leaving 17 bases between the germline ends. The CDR3 region is CASSDLTGGGELFF. As DNA, the CDR3 is TGTGCCAGCAGTGACTTGACGGGTGGAGGGGAACTGTTTTTT.

The rearrangement links TRBV10-3 to TRBJ2-5; 10 bases line up with TRBD2. From germline, CDR1 is ENHRY and CDR2 SYGVKD. This CDR3 spans 16 amino acids. The V and J ends lost 3 bases and 6 bases, in that order; junction bases with no gene match: 10. This CDR3 reads CAISEPAGGPGKTQYF. In DNA form, the CDR3 reads TGTGCCATCAGTGAACCAGCGGGAGGGCCCGGTAAGACCCAGTACTTC.

This clone was seen once. This chain uses TRBV7-8 with TRBJ1-1, with D hard to call. This CDR3 is built from 14 residues. CDR1 SGHVS and CDR2 FQNEAQ come from the germline V gene. Trimming took 3 bases from V and 5 from J, leaving 13 bases between them. CDR3 DNA: TGTGCCAGCAGCTTTCACGAACTGAGGACTGAAGCTTTCTTT. Translating it yields CASSFHELRTEAFF.

The gene calls are TRBV2 and TRBJ2-1, with 10 bases identical to TRBD2. CDR1 is SNHLY, CDR2 FYNNEI, per germline. The ends lost 2 bases at V and 5 bases at J; junction bases unmatched: 3. The CDR3 loop spans 15 amino acids. The CDR3 protein is CASSETLAGNNEQFF. CDR3 nucleotide sequence: TGTGCCAGCAGTGAAACACTAGCGGGGAACAATGAGCAGTTCTTC. The full variable domain, its missing parts supplied by reference TRBV2 and TRBJ2-1, is EPEVTQTPSHQVTQMGQEVILRCVPISNHLYFYWYRQILGQKVEFLVSFYNNEISEKSEIFDDQFSVERPDGSNFTLKIRSTKLEDSAMYFCASSETLAGNNEQFFGPGTRLTVL.

This chain connects TRBV2 to TRBJ1-5; D may be TRBD1 (6 bases). Trimming cost V 2 bases and J 7 bases, with 15 bases left between them. Looked up from germline, CDR1 is SNHLY and CDR2 is FYNNEI. This CDR3 spans 15 amino acids. The CDR3 region has the DNA TGTGCCAGCAGTGAAAGGGTGGGGGCCGTGCAGCCCCAGCATTTT. Translated, it gives CASSERVGAVQPQHF.

The count of this clone is one. The chain links TRBV7-9 to TRBJ2-3, with no clear D. V lost 4 bases and J lost 0, with 11 bases in between. The CDR3 is 15 residues long. From germline, CDR1 is SEHNR and CDR2 FQNEAQ (reference sequence). The CDR3, as DNA: TGTGCCAGCAGCTCGCAACCACTGAGCACAGATACGCAGTATTTT. It yields the protein CASSSQPLSTDTQYF. The full variable domain, in which reference TRBV7-9 and TRBJ2-3 provide the parts outside the CDR3, is DTGVSQNPRHKITKRGQNVTFRCDPISEHNRLYWYRQTLGQGPEFLTYFQNEAQLEKSRLLSDRFSAERPKGSFSTLEIQRTEQGDSAMYLCASSSQPLSTDTQYFGPGTRLTVL.

This sequence joins TRBV4-1 and TRBJ2-7; no reliable D call. The germline V and J ends were trimmed by 3 bases and 2 bases, with 2 bases remaining between them. The CDR3 is 11 amino acids. Germline V lookup: CDR1 MGHRA, CDR2 YSYEKL. The CDR3: CASSHTYEQYF. The CDR3 region has the DNA TGCGCCAGCAGCCACACCTACGAGCAGTACTTC.

The chain couples TRBV7-9 to TRBJ1-2; 8 positions agree with TRBD1. The CDR3 extends over 17 amino acids. Losses at the gene ends were 5 bases for V and 1 base for J; bases not matched to a gene: 12. Germline CDR1 SEHNR, CDR2 FQNEAQ (reference sequence). The CDR3 region has the DNA TGTGCCAGCAGCGATGGACAGGGCAACCTCCTTAACTATGGCTACACCTTC. Its translation is CASSDGQGNLLNYGYTF.

The rearrangement links TRBV4-2 to TRBJ2-7; 11 bases match TRBD2. Trimming took 4 bases from V and 3 from J; bases not matched to a gene: 5. This CDR3 has 15 residues. Germline V CDR1 and CDR2: LGHNA, YNFKEQ. The CDR3 region has the DNA TGTGCCAGCAGCCTCACTAGCGGGAGTAACTACGAGCAGTACTTC. It specifies CASSLTSGSNYEQYF.

J is TRBJ1-3 and V is TRBV7-6; D gene ambiguous. The CDR3 runs 16 residues. With 2 bases removed from V and 0 bases from J, the gap between germline ends came to 11 bases. Germline CDR1 reads SGHVS; CDR2 reads FNYEAQ. CDR3 loop: CASSLLSGHSGNTIYF. Here the CDR3 DNA reads TGTGCCAGCAGCTTACTTTCAGGCCACTCTGGAAACACCATATATTTT.

The chain combines TRBV18 with TRBJ1-5; the match to TRBD1 covers 9 bases. With V trimmed by 2 bases and J by 7 bases, 21 bases remained unmatched. The germline V gene encodes CDR1 KGHSH and CDR2 LQKENI. The CDR3 length is 20 residues. CDR3 residues: CASSPFPELKTGGAYQPQHF. CDR3 DNA sequence: TGTGCCAGCTCACCATTCCCCGAACTCAAAACAGGGGGCGCCTACCAGCCCCAGCATTTT.

The V call is TRBV28, the J call TRBJ1-6; D is possibly TRBD1 (5 bases). This CDR3 spans 16 amino acids. CDR1 and CDR2 (germline): MDHEN, SYDVKM. V was shortened by 5 bases and J by 10 bases, with 21 bases between the two germline ends. The CDR3 spells CASSASFRDRESPLHF. The CDR3 nucleotides are TGTGCCAGCAGTGCATCCTTCCGGGACCGGGAGTCACCCCTCCACTTT.

The rearrangement links TRBV28 to TRBJ1-2; 8 bases line up with TRBD1. CDR1 is MDHEN, CDR2 SYDVKM, per germline. This CDR3 has 15 amino acids. The trim removed 6 bases at V and 4 bases at J, leaving 10 bases unmatched. This chain's CDR3 is CASRKSGGQAYGYTF. The CDR3 nucleotides are TGTGCCAGCAGGAAGTCAGGGGGACAGGCCTATGGCTACACCTTC.

The chain is built from TRBV5-1 and TRBJ1-6, with a tentative D call TRBD1 (6 bases). Germline V CDR1 and CDR2: SGHRS, YFSETQ. The CDR3 runs 16 residues. V was shortened by 0 bases and J by 6 bases, with 13 bases between the two germline ends. DNA for the CDR3: TGCGCCAGCAGCTTGGAGGCAGGGGTCGGTAATTCACCCCTCCACTTT. Encoded protein: CASSLEAGVGNSPLHF.

J is TRBJ2-7 and V is TRBV11-3; 8 nucleotides align to TRBD1. Germline values: CDR1 SGHNT, CDR2 YENEEA. Trimming at V came to 5 bases and at J to 0 bases, leaving 9 bases not matched to a gene. The CDR3 runs to 16 residues. The DNA of the CDR3 is TGTGCCAGCAGCCCCGGACAGGGAGAGGCCTCCTACGAGCAGTACTTC. Translation: CASSPGQGEASYEQYF.

The chain uses TRBV5-1 and TRBJ2-3; TRBD1 matches at 9 bases. Germline loops: CDR1 SGHRS, CDR2 YFSETQ. The CDR3 has 15 amino acids. V shed 3 bases, J shed 1 base, and the junction held 3 bases outside the gene matches. CDR3 nucleotide sequence: TGCGCCAGCAGCTCCCGGGACAGGGGCACAGATACGCAGTATTTT. This gives the protein CASSSRDRGTDTQYF. The variable domain in full, completed from reference TRBV5-1 and TRBJ2-3, reads KAGVTQTPRYLIKTRGQQVTLSCSPISGHRSVSWYQQTPGQGLQFLFEYFSETQRNKGNFPGRFSGRQFSNSRSEMNVSTLELGDSALYLCASSSRDRGTDTQYFGPGTRLTVL.

V is TRBV11-2 and J is TRBJ1-2; no firm D call. The CDR3 totals 14 residues. Trimming pared 4 bases from V and 5 bases from J, leaving 14 bases between. Germline CDR1 and CDR2: SGHAT and FQNNGV. Here the CDR3 reads CASSSGRGGYGYTF. Written as DNA, the CDR3 is TGTGCCAGCAGCTCTGGACGGGGAGGATATGGCTACACCTTC.

CDR3 protein: CASSPRPGTGLVHTEAFF. CDR3 DNA sequence: TGTGCCAGCAGCCCCCGCCCTGGGACAGGGTTAGTACACACTGAAGCTTTCTTT. This sequence joins TRBV11-3 and TRBJ1-1; the match to TRBD1 covers 9 bases. The CDR3 spans 18 residues. Germline V lookup: CDR1 SGHNT, CDR2 YENEEA. J lost 3 bases, V lost 5 bases, and 16 bases had no gene match.